These 28 T cell receptor beta chains share one sample of origin, sequenced in a study of molecular identifiers for immune sequencing clone quantification (dated by TCRdb to 2016 to 2019). Library generation was performed with PCR. TCRdb lists the instrument as Illumina HiSeq 4000. The raw public reads went through TCRdb reprocessing: fastp at Q25, MiXCR clone calling, in-frame beta chains kept. Rows with a matching CDR3 protein are joined into one entry that keeps the most common DNA and genes. Here the sample has just under 650,000 distinct CDR3 sequences; 20% occur a single time. Clones ranked in the top ten supply 0.85% to 0.9% of the sample. Sequencing was done on a sample of naive CD8+ T cells from blood, with Jurkat cell RNA spiked in. The cell subset or site label for this specimen denotes: FACS-sorted CD8+CD4-CCR7+CD45RA+ naive T cells. These receptors all stem from a human donor in good health. Some libraries in this study had Jurkat cell RNA spiked in.

This clonotype was seen ten or more times. The CDR3 DNA reads TGTGCCACCAGCAGAGTCCCCGACAGAAAAGAGACCCAGTACTTC. Amino acids: CATSRVPDRKETQYF. This chain links TRBV15 with TRBJ2-5, with D possibly matching TRBD1 (5 bases). Germline V gene sequence: CDR1 LNHNV, CDR2 YYDKDF (reference sequence). The CDR3 sequence is 15 residues long. Trimming removed 1 base from V and 3 bases from J, with 12 bases in between.

In its sample, this clonotype was seen many times. This chain connects TRBV7-9 to TRBJ1-1, with no clear D. This CDR3 has 12 residues. The V end lost 5 bases, the J end lost 2 bases, and 6 bases lay between the germline ends. Germline assignment: CDR1 SEHNR and CDR2 FQNEAQ (reference sequence). The CDR3 loop reads CASSVLNTEAFF. CDR3 nucleotide sequence: TGTGCCAGCAGCGTCTTAAACACTGAAGCTTTCTTT.

Concerning this clonotype: A much more abundant neighbour one base away suggests this may be a read error. This chain uses TRBV19 with TRBJ2-7, with 9 bases matching TRBD2. The CDR3 covers 14 residues. Trimming took 4 bases from V and 5 from J; bases not matched to a gene: 6. Germline V gene lookup returns CDR1 LNHDA and CDR2 SQIVND (reference sequence). CDR3 sequence reads: CASSNRGRANEQYF. The CDR3 nucleotides read TGTGCCAGTAGTAATCGCGGGAGGGCCAACGAGCAGTACTTC.

This clonotype was seen repeatedly, ten times or more. The rearrangement links TRBV29-1 to TRBJ2-2; 7 nucleotides match TRBD1. Germline-derived CDR1 and CDR2 are SQVTM and ANQGSEA. The V and J ends lost 6 bases and 4 bases, in that order; junction bases with no gene match: 5. This CDR3 has 13 residues. The CDR3 region is CSVYRQGTGELFF. In nucleotides, the CDR3 is TGCAGCGTCTATCGACAGGGCACCGGGGAGCTGTTTTTT.

On this clonotype itself: A much larger clone differs from this one at a single base, so this may be a read error. The rearrangement uses TRBV9 and TRBJ1-5; D may be TRBD2 (6 bases). The J call is in doubt because the DNA end fits TRBJ2-3 better. CDR3 length: 15 amino acids. The germline CDR1 and CDR2 sequences are SGDLS and YYNGEE. In DNA, the CDR3 is TGTGCCAGCAGCGTAGGTTGGGGGGATAATCAGCCCCAGTATTTT. It specifies CASSVGWGDNQPQYF.

This clonotype was picked up many times. The rearrangement links TRBV7-2 to TRBJ2-1; maybe TRBD1 (6 bases). CDR1 SGHTA and CDR2 FQGNSA come from the germline V gene. V lost 5 bases and J lost 8, with 10 bases in between. The CDR3 has 12 residues. This CDR3 is CASSLQGYEQFF. The CDR3 bases are TGTGCCAGCAGCCTACAGGGTTATGAGCAGTTCTTC.

This clonotype occurred many times. The rearrangement uses TRBV6-5 and TRBJ1-1; D might be TRBD1 (5 bases). Germline V gene lookup returns CDR1 MNHEY and CDR2 SVGAGI. V was pared by 0 bases and J by 6 bases, with 14 bases between. This CDR3 contains 15 residues. The DNA for the CDR3 is TGTGCCAGCAGTTACTCGTCGGGGCGAGACGCTGAAGCTTTCTTT. Translated: CASSYSSGRDAEAFF.

The J gene is TRBJ2-7, the V gene TRBV6-2 or TRBV6-3; a weak D match, TRBD1 (5 bases). The CDR3 length is 12 residues. Germline lookup yields CDR1 MNHEY and CDR2 SVGEGT. V shed 5 bases and J shed 9 bases, with 14 bases lying between them. The CDR3 coding sequence is TGTGCCAGCAGTGACCTTGACAGAGGGCAGTACTTC. This codes for CASSDLDRGQYF.

This clonotype was recorded many times. This chain links TRBV27 with TRBJ2-7; 8 bases are a match to TRBD1. Germline assignment: CDR1 MNHEY and CDR2 SMNVEV (reference sequence). Trimming cost V 6 bases and J 2 bases; bases outside gene matches: 6. The CDR3 extends over 14 amino acids. CDR3 bases: TGTGCCAGCAGCTACAGGGGGACCACCTACGAGCAGTACTTC. As protein: CASSYRGTTYEQYF.

This clonotype has at least ten counts. The V call is TRBV29-1, the J call TRBJ2-3, with D perhaps matching TRBD1 (5 bases). V gave up 3 bases and J gave up 6 bases, with 13 bases separating them. The CDR3 runs to 13 residues. Germline V gene data show CDR1 as SQVTM and CDR2 as ANQGSEA. The DNA for the CDR3 is TGCAGCGTTGACCGGCAGGGCGGCGATACGCAGTATTTT. Protein product: CSVDRQGGDTQYF.

This clonotype has at least ten counts. The gene calls are TRBV4-3 and TRBJ2-7, with 8 bases aligning to TRBD1. This CDR3 is 14 amino acids long. V shed 2 bases, J shed 2 bases, and the junction held 2 bases outside the gene matches. The germline V gene has CDR1 LGHNA and CDR2 YSLEER. The CDR3 DNA reads TGCGCCAGCAGCCAACAGGACAGGGCCTACGAGCAGTACTTC. As protein: CASSQQDRAYEQYF.

The rearrangement uses TRBV9 and TRBJ2-3; D possibly corresponds to TRBD2 (6 bases). CDR3 length: 16 amino acids. The germline V gene has CDR1 SGDLS and CDR2 YYNGEE. Trimming took off 2 bases at V and 1 base at J, with 14 bases between the two ends. CDR3 residues: CASSVSLGEGTDTQYF. The CDR3 bases are TGTGCCAGCAGCGTGTCTTTAGGGGAGGGCACAGATACGCAGTATTTT. Drawing the rest from reference TRBV9 and TRBJ2-3, the complete variable domain is DSGVTQTPKHLITATGQRVTLRCSPRSGDLSVYWYQQSLDQGLQFLIQYYNGEERAKGNILERFSAQQFPDLHSELNLSSLELGDSALYFCASSVSLGEGTDTQYFGPGTRLTVL.

In this sample, this clonotype turned up many times. At one end, the junction sequence differs from germline, possibly due to a read error. CDR3 nucleotides: TGCAGCGTTGATACGGGGGACTACGATGAGCAGTTCTTC. It specifies CSVDTGDYDEQFF. V and J are TRBV29-1 and TRBJ2-1, with 7 bases matching TRBD2. The CDR3 has 13 residues. From germline, CDR1 is SQVTM and CDR2 ANQGSEA.

This clonotype showed up just a few times. The rearrangement links TRBV11-2 to TRBJ1-1; D gene uncertain. Germline assignment: CDR1 SGHAT and CDR2 FQNNGV. The CDR3 extends over 14 amino acids. V dropped 0 bases and J dropped 1 base, with 6 bases sitting between them. The CDR3 protein is CASSLEEGNTEAFF. The CDR3 nucleotides are TGTGCCAGCAGCTTAGAGGAGGGGAACACTGAAGCTTTCTTT.

This chain uses TRBV28 with TRBJ2-7; D possibly uses TRBD1 or TRBD2 (5 bases each). Germline V gives CDR1 MDHEN, CDR2 SYDVKM. Trimming stripped 7 bases from V and 4 bases from J, with 38 bases between. The CDR3 extends over 21 amino acids. CDR3 bases: TGTGCCAGCACTATCCGGGGCTTAGGCTTCCCCGAGGTGACCCCGGGTTACGAGCAGTACTTC. Translation: CASTIRGLGFPEVTPGYEQYF.

In this sample, this clonotype turned up many times. CDR3 region: CASSFESFTDTQYF. DNA of the CDR3: TGTGCCAGCAGTTTTGAGAGTTTCACAGATACGCAGTATTTT. The chain links TRBV12-3 or TRBV12-4 to TRBJ2-3; D call uncertain. Trimming removed 3 bases from V and 2 bases from J, with 9 bases in between. This CDR3 contains 14 residues.

The sample holds many counts of this clonotype. The chain joins TRBV25-1 to TRBJ2-7, with a possible D match to TRBD2 (5 bases). Germline values: CDR1 MGHDK, CDR2 SYGVNS. The germline V and J ends were trimmed by 10 bases and 3 bases, with 25 bases remaining between them. The CDR3 length is 16 residues. Written as DNA, the CDR3 is TGTGCCACCAACCCCCGAGATGCCCCGGGAAACTACGAGCAGTACTTC. Protein: CATNPRDAPGNYEQYF.

This clonotype has a count of ten or more. The chain has TRBV29-1 and TRBJ1-1; D is unclear. Germline lookup yields CDR1 SQVTM and CDR2 ANQGSEA. V dropped 4 bases and J dropped 4 bases, with 19 bases sitting between them. The CDR3 is 15 residues long. CDR3 protein: CSVAEGPDLGTEAFF. CDR3 DNA: TGCAGCGTTGCAGAGGGTCCGGACCTGGGCACTGAAGCTTTCTTT. Variable domain in full (rest from reference TRBV29-1 and TRBJ1-1): SAVISQKPSRDICQRGTSLTIQCQVDSQVTMMFWYRQQPGQSLTLIATANQGSEATYESGFVIDKFPISRPNLTFSTLTVSNMSPEDSSIYLCSVAEGPDLGTEAFFGQGTRLTVV.

The CDR3 protein is CASSQDLWGANTGELFF. The CDR3 DNA is TGTGCCAGCAGCCAAGATCTTTGGGGCGCGAACACCGGGGAGCTGTTTTTT. This sequence joins TRBV4-2 and TRBJ2-2; the D gene is possibly TRBD1 (5 bases). The CDR3 totals 17 residues. Germline V CDR1 and CDR2: LGHNA, YNFKEQ. Trimming took off 0 bases at V and 0 bases at J, with 11 bases between the two ends.

This clonotype was seen at least ten times. The chain recombines TRBV20-1 with TRBJ2-7; TRBD2 matches at 7 bases. Germline CDR1 DFQATT, CDR2 SNEGSKA (reference sequence). The CDR3 consists of 15 residues. V was clipped by 0 bases and J by 2 bases; unmatched bases: 7. The CDR3 sequence: CSAREYSGGAYEQYF. Here the CDR3 DNA reads TGCAGTGCTAGAGAATACTCGGGAGGAGCCTACGAGCAGTACTTC.

This clonotype came up many times. The rearrangement uses TRBV6-2 or TRBV6-3 and TRBJ1-1; TRBD1 is a possible D gene (6 bases). The CDR3 sequence is 14 residues long. V was shortened by 2 bases and J by 4 bases, with 11 bases between the two germline ends. Germline CDR1 and CDR2: MNHEY and SVGEGT. The DNA for the CDR3 is TGTGCCAGCAGTTACAGTGGGGGGCGCACTGAAGCTTTCTTT. It translates to CASSYSGGRTEAFF.

This chain links TRBV2 with TRBJ2-7; the D is unclear. V was pared by 0 bases and J by 6 bases, with 15 bases between. Germline assignment: CDR1 SNHLY and CDR2 FYNNEI. There are 15 residues in the CDR3. The CDR3 region is CASSEAPGGYSEQYF. CDR3 sequence (DNA): TGTGCCAGCAGTGAAGCTCCGGGTGGTTATAGCGAGCAGTACTTC.

This clonotype appeared many times. The chain combines TRBV28 with TRBJ2-7; D not certain. The V end was cut by 6 bases, the J end by 3 bases, with 12 bases between. Germline V gene lookup returns CDR1 MDHEN and CDR2 SYDVKM. The CDR3 totals 13 residues. The CDR3 coding sequence is TGTGCCAGCAGAGCCGAGCTAGTCTACGAGCAGTACTTC. Amino acids: CASRAELVYEQYF.

This clonotype has ten or more counts. This chain joins TRBV7-9 and TRBJ1-4; D is unresolved. With 2 bases removed from V and 5 bases from J, the gap between germline ends came to 6 bases. Germline CDR1 reads SEHNR; CDR2 reads FQNEAQ (reference sequence). This CDR3 is built from 13 residues. DNA for the CDR3: TGTGCCAGCAGCTTATCCCCGAATGAAAAACTGTTTTTT. Translation gives CASSLSPNEKLFF.

This clonotype was counted ten times or more. The V gene is TRBV20-1, the J gene TRBJ2-7, with TRBD2 identical over 7 bases. The CDR3 has 14 residues. Germline V gene lookup returns CDR1 DFQATT and CDR2 SNEGSKA (reference sequence). V lost 6 bases, J lost 2 bases, and 10 bases stayed unmatched. The CDR3 DNA reads as TGCAGTGCAAGACCGCTAGCGGAGCCCTACGAGCAGTACTTC. It yields the protein CSARPLAEPYEQYF.

This chain links TRBV6-6 with TRBJ2-7; a weak D match, TRBD2 (5 bases). With 2 bases removed from V and 5 bases from J, the gap between germline ends came to 10 bases. In germline, CDR1 is MNHNY, CDR2 SVGAGI (reference sequence). The CDR3 totals 13 residues. The CDR3 is CASSYGLAHEQYF. The CDR3 coding sequence is TGTGCCAGCAGTTACGGGCTAGCCCACGAGCAGTACTTC.

This rearrangement joins TRBV7-6 to TRBJ2-3, with D unresolved. This CDR3 is built from 12 residues. Germline V lookup: CDR1 SGHVS, CDR2 FNYEAQ. The V and J ends lost 8 bases and 4 bases respectively, with 10 bases between them. CDR3 sequence (DNA): TGTGCCAGCGGTGGGGTTTCAGATACGCAGTATTTT. Translated, it gives CASGGVSDTQYF.

J is TRBJ1-1 and V is TRBV19, with D maybe TRBD1 (5 bases). The CDR3 runs 13 residues. The germline CDR1 and CDR2 sequences are LNHDA and SQIVND (reference sequence). Trimming left V 10 bases short and J 11 bases short, with 23 bases between. The CDR3: CATRPGLSTWAFF. The CDR3 region has the DNA TGTGCCACCCGACCGGGACTCTCGACGTGGGCTTTCTTT. The full variable domain, its missing parts supplied by reference TRBV19 and TRBJ1-1, is DGGITQSPKYLFRKEGQNVTLSCEQNLNHDAMYWYRQDPGQGLRLIYYSQIVNDFQKGDIAEGYSVSREKKESFPLTVTSAQKNPTAFYLCATRPGLSTWAFFGQGTRLTVV.